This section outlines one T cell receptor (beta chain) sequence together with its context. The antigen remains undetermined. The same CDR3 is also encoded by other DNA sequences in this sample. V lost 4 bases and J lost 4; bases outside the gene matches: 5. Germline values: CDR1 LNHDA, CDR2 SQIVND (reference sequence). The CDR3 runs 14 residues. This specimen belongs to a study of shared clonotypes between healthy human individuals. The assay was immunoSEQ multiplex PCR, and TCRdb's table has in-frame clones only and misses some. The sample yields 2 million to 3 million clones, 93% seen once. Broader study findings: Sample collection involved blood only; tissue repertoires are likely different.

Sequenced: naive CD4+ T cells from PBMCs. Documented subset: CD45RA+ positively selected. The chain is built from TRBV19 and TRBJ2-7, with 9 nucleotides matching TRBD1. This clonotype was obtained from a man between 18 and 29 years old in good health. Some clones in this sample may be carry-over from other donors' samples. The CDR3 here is CASSRRDREYEQYF. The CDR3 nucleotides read TGTGCCAGTAGTAGAAGGGACAGGGAATACGAGCAGTACTTC. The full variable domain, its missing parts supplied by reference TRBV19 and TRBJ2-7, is DGGITQSPKYLFRKEGQNVTLSCEQNLNHDAMYWYRQDPGQGLRLIYYSQIVNDFQKGDIAEGYSVSREKKESFPLTVTSAQKNPTAFYLCASSRRDREYEQYFGPGTRLTVT.